This TCR beta chain was identified during a study of T cell changes during pregnancy in multiple sclerosis. Trimming removed 5 bases at V and 0 bases at J, with 16 bases between. There are 17 residues in the CDR3. Germline V gene lookup returns CDR1 KGHSH and CDR2 LQKENI. Sequencing used immunoSEQ multiplex PCR; TCRdb keeps in-frame clones, though not all of them. The sample yields more than 45,000 clones, around 90% seen once. J is TRBJ1-4 and V is TRBV18; no clear D gene. This specimen consisted of CD4+ T cells from peripheral blood mononuclear cells, obtained in the second trimester of pregnancy. This sequence was found in a female donor with multiple sclerosis, enrolled in a pregnancy study. The CDR3 loop is CASSLYPPYATNEKLFF. The CDR3 DNA reads as TGTGCCAGCTCATTATACCCACCCTACGCAACTAATGAAAAACTGTTTTTT.